These 13 T cell receptor beta chains were all obtained from the same sample, sequenced in a study of cytomegalovirus exposure and HLA in healthy donors. PCR used 60 Vbeta primers and 13 Jbeta primers. Some clones are missing from TCRdb's copy, which holds only in-frame ones; the method was immunoSEQ multiplex PCR. The listing records approximately 110,000 clones. Sequencing was performed on PBMCs. The source of these receptors is a man aged 25 to 40 in good health and CMV-seronegative.

The V call is TRBV5-6, the J call TRBJ2-5; a possible D gene is TRBD1 (5 bases). Germline lookup yields CDR1 SGHDT and CDR2 YYEEEE. The CDR3 spans 14 residues. Trimming stripped 1 base from V and 4 bases from J, with 11 bases between. CDR3 residues: CASSLSGMSETQYF. In nucleotides, the CDR3 is TGTGCCAGCAGCTTGTCAGGGATGTCAGAGACCCAGTACTTC.

The rearrangement joins TRBV6-5 to TRBJ2-7, with TRBD1 matching 8 bases. Trimming took 6 bases from V and 5 from J; bases not matched to a gene: 6. CDR1 MNHEY and CDR2 SVGAGI come from the germline V gene. This CDR3 comprises 13 residues. The CDR3 DNA is TGTGCCAGCAGACGGACAGGGTTCCACGAGCAGTACTTC. Amino acid sequence: CASRRTGFHEQYF.

The chain employs TRBV27 and TRBJ2-3; 14 bases are shared with TRBD2. Germline assignment: CDR1 MNHEY and CDR2 SMNVEV (reference sequence). V shed 6 bases and J 5 bases; nucleotides not matched to a gene: 7. The CDR3 totals 16 residues. The CDR3 spells CASRPGTSGSLDTQYF. In DNA form, the CDR3 reads TGTGCCAGCAGGCCGGGGACTAGCGGGAGTCTAGATACGCAGTATTTT.

V and J are TRBV30 and TRBJ2-1, with TRBD1 matching over 7 bases. CDR3 length: 13 residues. Germline values: CDR1 GTSNPN, CDR2 SVGIG (reference sequence). Germline trimming cut 0 bases from V and 6 bases from J; bases unmatched to any gene: 2. As DNA, the CDR3 is TGTGCCTGGAGTGTATCAGGGGGCAATGAGCAGTTCTTC. Amino acid sequence: CAWSVSGGNEQFF.

This chain joins TRBV5-1 and TRBJ1-2, with D perhaps TRBD1 (5 bases). In germline, CDR1 is SGHRS, CDR2 YFSETQ. This CDR3 is built from 14 residues. Trimming removed 0 bases from V and 4 bases from J, with 10 bases in between. This CDR3 is CASSLAGGAYGYTF. The CDR3, as DNA: TGCGCCAGCAGCTTGGCCGGCGGGGCCTATGGCTACACCTTC.

The V gene is TRBV11-2, the J gene TRBJ2-1, with D hard to call. Germline CDR1 SGHAT, CDR2 FQNNGV. V was trimmed by 1 base and J by 2 bases, leaving 9 bases between them. The CDR3 sequence is 15 residues long. The CDR3 DNA is TGTGCCAGCAGCTTAGTGGTAGCCCCCTACAATGAGCAGTTCTTC. Residues: CASSLVVAPYNEQFF.

This rearrangement joins TRBV6-1 to TRBJ2-7; 8 bases map to TRBD2. The germline V gene has CDR1 MNHNS and CDR2 SASEGT. Trimming took 3 bases from V and 6 from J; bases not matched to a gene: 7. The CDR3 has 14 amino acids. The CDR3 loop reads CASSDGAGGSEQYF. CDR3 in DNA: TGTGCCAGCAGTGATGGGGCGGGAGGCTCCGAGCAGTACTTC.

The J gene is TRBJ1-5, the V gene TRBV28; D gene uncertain. V lost 0 bases and J 7 bases, leaving 7 bases between the germline ends. Germline CDR1 and CDR2: MDHEN and SYDVKM. This CDR3 is built from 13 residues. CDR3 sequence (DNA): TGTGCCAGCAGTTTATGGAACAAGCAGCCCCAGCATTTT. This encodes CASSLWNKQPQHF.

The V and J genes are TRBV5-4 and TRBJ2-5; 9 positions agree with TRBD2. The length of the CDR3 is 17 residues. CDR1 is SGHNT and CDR2 is YYREEE in the germline V gene (reference sequence). V trimming: 3 bases; J trimming: 5 bases; junction bases outside the gene matches: 14. The CDR3, as DNA: TGTGCCAGCAGCTCTGGGAGGAGCGGGGGGCCCGAGGAGACCCAGTACTTC. Translated: CASSSGRSGGPEETQYF.

The chain uses TRBV28 and TRBJ1-5; weak D call: TRBD1 (6 bases). The CDR3 spans 15 residues. Germline CDR1 and CDR2: MDHEN and SYDVKM. Trimming removed 7 bases at V and 4 bases at J, with 17 bases between. CDR3 nucleotide sequence: TGTGCCAGCAAGCCGCCCGACAGGTCTAATCAGCCCCAGCATTTT. Translated: CASKPPDRSNQPQHF.

The chain combines TRBV27 with TRBJ2-1; possibly TRBD1 for D (5 bases). The germline V and J ends were trimmed by 5 bases and 5 bases, with 19 bases remaining between them. Germline assignment: CDR1 MNHEY and CDR2 SMNVEV (reference sequence). This CDR3 has 16 amino acids. Here the CDR3 DNA reads TGTGCCAGCAGTACTCGGACACGCGGAAAAAACAATGAGCAGTTCTTC. It specifies CASSTRTRGKNNEQFF.

The rearrangement links TRBV6-1 to TRBJ1-5; D perhaps matches TRBD1 (5 bases). This CDR3 is 13 amino acids long. CDR1 MNHNS and CDR2 SASEGT come from the germline V gene. V shed 8 bases and J shed 11 bases, with 19 bases lying between them. CDR3 amino acids: CASHQGEGGAQHF. In DNA, the CDR3 is TGTGCCAGCCACCAAGGGGAGGGAGGGGCCCAGCATTTT.

This chain connects TRBV7-9 to TRBJ1-5; no firm D call. There are 14 residues in the CDR3. V was shortened by 0 bases and J by 4 bases, with 7 bases between the two germline ends. CDR1 is SEHNR and CDR2 is FQNEAQ in the germline V gene (reference sequence). The CDR3 region has the DNA TGTGCCAGCAGCTTAGCTTCGGGTAATCAGCCCCAGCATTTT. Its translation is CASSLASGNQPQHF.